Listed below are T cell receptor beta chains from one sample, sequenced in a study of T-cell reconstitution after alpha-beta-depleted transplantation in children. TCRdb re-called the PCR reads through MiXCR, storing one row per CDR3 protein. The sample has around 420,000 distinct CDR3 sequences; around 16% are singletons. This specimen consisted of PBMCs, mostly from graft donor cells, obtained 360 days after TCRalphabeta/CD19-depleted stem cell transplant. The receptors originated from a boy less than two years old who had a stem cell transplant for Wiskott-Aldrich syndrome, so the T cells may come from the graft donor. Both conserved end residues are part of each CDR3. D genes are given only for firm matches. Some rows mark clone size as missing; the rest say once, few, many or name a class of expanded clone.

>few|-|TRBV7-6|TRBJ2-1|16
TGTGCCAGCAGCTTAACTACGGGGGTGGGGCCTGGTGAGCAGTTCTTC
CASSLTTGVGPGEQFF
>few|TRBD2|TRBV4-3|TRBJ2-5|15
TGCGCCAGCAGCCAAGTGGGAGGGTACGAAGAGACCCAGTACTTC
CASSQVGGYEETQYF
>-|TRBD1|TRBV7-2|TRBJ2-2|15
TGTGCCAGCAGCTTATCAGGGACAGTCACCGGGGAGCTGTTTTTT
CASSLSGTVTGELFF
>few|TRBD2|TRBV11-1|TRBJ2-5|19
TGTGCCAGCAGCTCACGGCTAGCGGGAGGGCCGGGTCTCTTAGAGACCCAGTACTTC
CASSSRLAGGPGLLETQYF
>-|TRBD1|TRBV6-6|TRBJ2-7|13
TGTGCCAGCAGTTCCTCAACAGGGGGCGAGCAGTACTTC
CASSSSTGGEQYF
>-|-|TRBV5-1|TRBJ2-3|16
TGCGCCAGCACCCCGACAGTGAAACCTAGCACAGATACGCAGTATTTT
CASTPTVKPSTDTQYF
>many|-|TRBV5-4|TRBJ2-1|14
TGTGCCAGCAGGGGGTGGGGGCGATACAATGAGCAGTTCTTC
CASRGWGRYNEQFF
>-|TRBD1|TRBV5-1|TRBJ2-7|18
TGCGCCAGCAGCTTGTTCCCGACTCCGGGACAGGGGGCCTACGAGCAGTACTTC
CASSLFPTPGQGAYEQYF
>few|TRBD1|TRBV6-5|TRBJ2-7|15
TGTGCCAGCAGTTACGGTAGGGGGCTCTCGTACGAGCAGTACTTC
CASSYGRGLSYEQYF
>-|TRBD2|TRBV20-1|TRBJ2-3|13
TGCAGTGCTGACCTTAGCGGGGTAGATACGCAGTATTTT
CSADLSGVDTQYF
>few|-|TRBV6-1|TRBJ2-1|13
TGTGCCATCGGGGCGCGAGGTCACAATGAGCAGTTCTTC
CAIGARGHNEQFF
>-|TRBD1|TRBV6-2/TRBV6-3|TRBJ1-5|16
TGTGCCAGCAGTTACTCCCGGGACAGGGGCCATCAGCCCCAGCATTTT
CASSYSRDRGHQPQHF
>-|TRBD1|TRBV2|TRBJ1-2|18
TGTGCCAGCAGTGAAGCGTCCGGGACAGGCCCCCTAAACTATGGCTACACCTTC
CASSEASGTGPLNYGYTF
>-|TRBD1|TRBV5-1|TRBJ2-1|16
TGCGCCAGCAGCTTGGGGGACAGGGGGACCCTCAATGAGCAGTTCTTC
CASSLGDRGTLNEQFF
>-|TRBD1|TRBV5-1|TRBJ2-7|14
TGCGCCAGCAGCTTGTTAGGACAGGGCGGAGAGCAGTACTTC
CASSLLGQGGEQYF
>-|TRBD2|TRBV11-2|TRBJ2-3|18
TGTACCAGCAGTCGCCGGACCAGACTAGCGGGGGACACAGATACGCAGTATTTT
CTSSRRTRLAGDTDTQYF
>few|TRBD1|TRBV12-3/TRBV12-4|TRBJ1-2|12
TGTGCCAGCAGTTCGGACAGGGATGGCTACACCTTC
CASSSDRDGYTF
>few|TRBD2|TRBV7-8|TRBJ2-3|18
TGTGCCAGCAGCCTCGGACTAGCGGGGGGGCAAAGCACAGATACGCAGTATTTT
CASSLGLAGGQSTDTQYF
>few|TRBD1|TRBV12-3/TRBV12-4|TRBJ2-1|14
TGTGCCAGAAGTTCTTCGGACAGGGCGAATGAGCAGTTCTTC
CARSSSDRANEQFF
>few|-|TRBV5-1|TRBJ2-1|16
TGCGCCAGCAGCTTGGATGAGGGACGACCCTACAATGAGCAGTTCTTC
CASSLDEGRPYNEQFF
>many|TRBD2|TRBV20-1|TRBJ2-7|14
TGCAGTGCCTGGGGACTAGCGGAGCCCTACGAGCAGTACTTC
CSAWGLAEPYEQYF
>-|-|TRBV2|TRBJ2-5|11
TGTGCCAGCACCGCCCGAGGGACCCAGTACTTC
CASTARGTQYF
>few|TRBD2|TRBV6-5|TRBJ2-1|16
TGTGCCAGCAGTTACTCGCGACTAGCGGGGGCCAATGAGCAGTTCTTC
CASSYSRLAGANEQFF
>-|-|TRBV14|TRBJ1-6|9
TGTGCCAGCTCTTCACCCCTCCACTTT
CASSSPLHF
>few|-|TRBV6-5|TRBJ2-1|12
TGTGCCACCAGCTCGAGTGGGCATGAGCAGTTCTTC
CATSSSGHEQFF
>-|-|TRBV5-5|TRBJ2-2|15
TGTGCCAGCAGCTTTCGGGGGGCGTACACCGGGGAGCTGTTTTTT
CASSFRGAYTGELFF
>-|-|TRBV10-3|TRBJ2-7|15
TGTGCCATCAGTGACGCTGGGGCTAGCGAGAGCGAGCAGTACTTC
CAISDAGASESEQYF
>-|-|TRBV2|TRBJ1-6|15
TGTGCCAGCAGTGAAACCAGGGGTAGAAATTCACCCCTCCACTTT
CASSETRGRNSPLHF
>-|-|TRBV15|TRBJ2-4|13
TGTGCCACCAACAGAGGGGGGGGAAACATTCAGTACTTC
CATNRGGGNIQYF
>-|-|TRBV2|TRBJ2-7|13
TGTGCCAGCGTAGGTCCCCACTCCTACGAGCAGTACTTC
CASVGPHSYEQYF
>-|-|TRBV5-6|TRBJ2-1|15
TGTGCCAGCAGCTTGTGGGTCCCCTCCTACAATGAGCAGTTCTTC
CASSLWVPSYNEQFF
>-|-|TRBV4-1|TRBJ2-7|19
TGCGCCAGCAGCCAAGAAGGCCCGCCGGGCCCAGGTTCCCCTTACGAGCAGTACTTC
CASSQEGPPGPGSPYEQYF
>-|TRBD2|TRBV5-6|TRBJ2-3|12
TGTGCCAGCAGCAAGGGACTAGCGGGGGTTAATTTT
CASSKGLAGVNF
>-|-|TRBV20-1|TRBJ2-7|12
TGCAGTGCTAGTCCACAGACTTACGAGCAGTACTTC
CSASPQTYEQYF
>many|TRBD2|TRBV7-9|TRBJ2-1|14
TGTGCCAGCAGCTTAGTTGGCGGGGGCAATGAGCAGTTCTTC
CASSLVGGGNEQFF
>-|-|TRBV5-6|TRBJ2-3|18
TGTGCCAGCAGCTTGGACCCAAGCGCAGGAGAGGGCACAGATACGCAGTATTTT
CASSLDPSAGEGTDTQYF
>-|TRBD1|TRBV30|TRBJ1-6|13
TGTGCCTGGAGAGGACAGGGCCACTCACCCCTCCACTTT
CAWRGQGHSPLHF
>many|-|TRBV29-1|TRBJ1-1|14
TGCAGCGTTGTCAACTTACTGGAGAACACTGAAGCTTTCTTT
CSVVNLLENTEAFF
>-|TRBD2|TRBV20-1|TRBJ2-5|18
TGCAGTGCTAGAGATCTTTTCGGACTAGCGGGAGGGTGGGAGACCCAGTACTTC
CSARDLFGLAGGWETQYF
>-|-|TRBV10-1|TRBJ2-7|14
TGCGCCAGCAGTGAAGACAGCCCCCCGGACGAGCAGTACTTC
CASSEDSPPDEQYF
>-|-|TRBV3-1|TRBJ2-3|13
TGTGCCAGCAGCCAAGGGACAGCAGATACGCAGTATTTT
CASSQGTADTQYF
>-|TRBD2|TRBV19|TRBJ2-7|15
TGTGCCAGTAGTAGACCGGGACTAGCGGGGGAACCCAGTAACTTC
CASSRPGLAGEPSNF